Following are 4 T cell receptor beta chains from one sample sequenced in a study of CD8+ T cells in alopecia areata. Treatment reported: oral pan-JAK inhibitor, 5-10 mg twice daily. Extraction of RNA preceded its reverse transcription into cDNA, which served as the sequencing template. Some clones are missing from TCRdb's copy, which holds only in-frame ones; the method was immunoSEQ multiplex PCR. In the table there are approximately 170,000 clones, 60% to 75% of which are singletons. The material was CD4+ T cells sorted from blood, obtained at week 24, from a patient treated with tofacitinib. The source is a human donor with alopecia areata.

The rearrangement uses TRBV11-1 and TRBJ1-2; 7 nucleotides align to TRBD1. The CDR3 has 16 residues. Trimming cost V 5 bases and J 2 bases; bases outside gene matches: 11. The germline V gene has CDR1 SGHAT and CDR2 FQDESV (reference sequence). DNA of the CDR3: TGTGCCAGCAGCCCAATTCCCGGGACAGTAAACTATGGCTACACCTTC. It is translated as CASSPIPGTVNYGYTF.

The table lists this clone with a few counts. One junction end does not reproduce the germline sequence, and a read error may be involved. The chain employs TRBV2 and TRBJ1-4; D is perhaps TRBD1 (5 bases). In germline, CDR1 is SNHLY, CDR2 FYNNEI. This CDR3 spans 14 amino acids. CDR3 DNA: TGTGCCAGCAGAGAAGGGGAAACAGGTGAAAAACTGTTTTTT. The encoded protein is CASREGETGEKLFF. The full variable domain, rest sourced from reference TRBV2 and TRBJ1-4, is EPEVTQTPSHQVTQMGQEVILRCVPISNHLYFYWYRQILGQKVEFLVSFYNNEISEKSEIFDDQFSVERPDGSNFTLKIRSTKLEDSAMYFCASREGETGEKLFFGSGTQLSVL.

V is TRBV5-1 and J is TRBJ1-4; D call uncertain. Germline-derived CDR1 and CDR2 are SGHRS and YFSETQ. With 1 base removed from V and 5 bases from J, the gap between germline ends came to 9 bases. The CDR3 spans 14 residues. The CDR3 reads CASSLSGRNEKLFF. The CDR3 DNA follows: TGCGCCAGCAGCTTGTCGGGCAGGAATGAAAAACTGTTTTTT.

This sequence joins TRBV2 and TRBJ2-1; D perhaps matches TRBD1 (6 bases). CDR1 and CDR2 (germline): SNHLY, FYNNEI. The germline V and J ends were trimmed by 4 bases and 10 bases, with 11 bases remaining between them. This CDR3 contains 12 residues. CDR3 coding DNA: TGTGCCAGCAGTGGACTTGGGACAGAGCAGTTCTTC. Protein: CASSGLGTEQFF.